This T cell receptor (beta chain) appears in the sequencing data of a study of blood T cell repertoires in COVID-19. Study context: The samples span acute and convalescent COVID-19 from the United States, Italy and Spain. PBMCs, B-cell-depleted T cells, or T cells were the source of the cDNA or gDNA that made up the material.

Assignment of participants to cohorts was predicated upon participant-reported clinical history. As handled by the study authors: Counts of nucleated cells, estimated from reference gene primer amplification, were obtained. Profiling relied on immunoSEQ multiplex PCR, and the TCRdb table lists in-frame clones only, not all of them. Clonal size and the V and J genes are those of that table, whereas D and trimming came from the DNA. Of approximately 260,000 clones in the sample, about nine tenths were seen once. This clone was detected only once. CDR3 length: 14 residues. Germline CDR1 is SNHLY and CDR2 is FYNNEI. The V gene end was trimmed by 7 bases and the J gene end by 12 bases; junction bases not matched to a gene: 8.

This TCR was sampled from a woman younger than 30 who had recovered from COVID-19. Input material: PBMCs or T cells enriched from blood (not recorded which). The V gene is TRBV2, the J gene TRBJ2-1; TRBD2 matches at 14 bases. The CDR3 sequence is CASKGTSGSGVQFF. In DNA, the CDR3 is TGTGCCAGCAAGGGGACTAGCGGGAGCGGGGTGCAGTTCTTC. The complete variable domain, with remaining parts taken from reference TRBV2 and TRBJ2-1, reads EPEVTQTPSHQVTQMGQEVILRCVPISNHLYFYWYRQILGQKVEFLVSFYNNEISEKSEIFDDQFSVERPDGSNFTLKIRSTKLEDSAMYFCASKGTSGSGVQFFGPGTRLTVL.